This T cell receptor beta chain was retrieved from a study of T-cell reconstitution after alpha-beta-depleted transplantation in children. The study's findings and limits: T-cell numbers and diversity, one year after transplant, stemmed largely from T cells that were newly produced. Several hundred expanded graft clones reportedly gave rise to the alpha-beta T cells present about two months after transplant.

Germline CDR1 LGHNA, CDR2 YNFKEQ. The CDR3 sequence is 12 residues long. V was trimmed by 0 bases and J by 13 bases, leaving 9 bases between them. The TCRbeta library incorporated unique molecular identifiers. TCRdb itself ran the PCR reads through MiXCR, one entry per CDR3 protein. The table records about 870,000 distinct CDR3 sequences, about 16% of them present only once. With regard to this clonotype: What it binds is unknown.

The sample consisted of PBMCs, mostly from graft donor cells, taken 360 days after TCRalphabeta/CD19-depleted stem cell transplant. J is TRBJ2-2 and V is TRBV4-2, with D tentatively TRBD1 (6 bases). This clonotype was obtained from a male patient aged 5 to 17 who had a stem cell transplant for acute lymphoblastic leukemia, so the T cells may come from the graft donor. As DNA, the CDR3 is TGTGCCAGCAGCCAAGAGGTGACAGGGCTGTTTTTT. Its translation is CASSQEVTGLFF.